This T cell receptor (beta chain) was obtained from a study of vaccination effects on CD4 cells after COVID-19. The study, taken as a whole, reports: Infection-derived and vaccine-derived clones contracted markedly late after vaccination.

The ViraFEST assay expanded antigen-specific CD4+ T cells with viral peptide pools before sequencing. Following culture for around 10 days, CD4+ T cells were isolated. The person had a PCR-confirmed SARS-CoV-2 infection during March to December 2020. On day 3 and again on day 7, half the medium was replaced with IL-2 medium. Concerning this clone: Its antigen is still unknown.

Trimming left V 6 bases short and J 10 bases short, with 15 bases between. Germline values: CDR1 MNHEY, CDR2 SMNVEV (reference sequence). CDR3 length equals 13 residues. Method: immunoSEQ multiplex PCR; TCRdb's copy keeps in-frame clones and lacks some. The sample shows 40,000 to 50,000 clones, around 72% of them seen only once. This sequence was found in a human donor who had a prior SARS-CoV-2 infection. J is TRBJ1-4 and V is TRBV27; D is ambiguous. This sample comprised CD4+ T cells from PBMCs cultured with a peptide pool, obtained before COVID-19 vaccination. The CDR3 spells CASRRIDLGKLFF. The CDR3 DNA follows: TGTGCCAGCAGGCGGATAGATCTGGGAAAACTGTTTTTT.